This T cell receptor (beta chain) was identified during a study of CD8+ T cells in alopecia areata. Sequencing used cDNA as its template, made by extracting RNA and reverse transcribing it. This table comes from immunoSEQ multiplex PCR, and its TCRdb copy is limited to in-frame clones, with some not included. The sample has approximately 180,000 clones, roughly 70% seen once. Peripheral blood, together with lesional scalp punch biopsies, was collected from alopecia areata patients. Germline V gene data show CDR1 as GTSNPN and CDR2 as SVGIG (reference sequence). The V and J ends lost 3 bases and 6 bases respectively, with 5 bases between them. The length of the CDR3 is 10 residues.

This specimen was CD8+ T cells sorted from blood, taken at week 0. J is TRBJ1-1 and V is TRBV30; D gene unclear. The receptor was derived from a human donor with alopecia areata. The CDR3 DNA sequence: TGTGCCTGGAGCCGAGCTGAAGCTTTCTTT. Protein: CAWSRAEAFF.